Included here is one T cell receptor (beta chain) sequence, with context. Its antigen is as yet unknown. This entry comes from a study of T cells after yellow fever vaccination. Study-level findings and limits: Weaker in magnitude, the secondary response showed a faster peak on day 5 versus 15. Among all clonotypes, a small share was observed in both CD4 and CD8 compartments. Clones from primary vaccination mostly reappeared after the booster (96% CD4, over 85% CD8).

TCRdb redid the calling of the 5' RACE reads with MiXCR, one entry per CDR3 protein. Among 600,000 to 750,000 distinct CDR3 sequences listed, 12% were seen once. Germline V gene data show CDR1 as SGHTA and CDR2 as FQGNSA. V shed 7 bases and J shed 3 bases, with 16 bases lying between them. This CDR3 is 14 amino acids long. This receptor was taken from a man in his thirties or forties who received the YFV17D yellow fever vaccine. The genes are TRBV7-2 and TRBJ2-7; TRBD2 is a possible D gene (6 bases). This sample comprised PBMCs, obtained on the day of the yellow fever booster vaccination. In DNA form, the CDR3 reads TGTGCCAGCACCCCGGGCGGACTACACTACGAGCAGTACTTC. Protein: CASTPGGLHYEQYF.